This TCR beta chain was sequenced for a study of shared clonotypes between healthy human individuals. Libraries were prepared by immunoSEQ multiplex PCR; TCRdb keeps only in-frame clonotypes and omits some of them. Of roughly 2 million clones in the sample, more than 90% were seen once. The CDR3 runs 17 residues. Germline values: CDR1 LGHNT, CDR2 FRNRAP. Trimming cost V 4 bases and J 0 bases, with 16 bases left between them. The chain uses TRBV12-5 and TRBJ1-3, with D perhaps TRBD1 (6 bases). The TCR sequence derives from a man younger than 30 in good health. Source material: naive CD4+ T cells sorted from blood. Subset noted: CD45RA+ positively selected. This CDR3 reads CASGWGLQGISGNTIYF. DNA for the CDR3: TGTGCTAGTGGTTGGGGGCTCCAGGGGATCTCTGGAAACACCATATATTTT.